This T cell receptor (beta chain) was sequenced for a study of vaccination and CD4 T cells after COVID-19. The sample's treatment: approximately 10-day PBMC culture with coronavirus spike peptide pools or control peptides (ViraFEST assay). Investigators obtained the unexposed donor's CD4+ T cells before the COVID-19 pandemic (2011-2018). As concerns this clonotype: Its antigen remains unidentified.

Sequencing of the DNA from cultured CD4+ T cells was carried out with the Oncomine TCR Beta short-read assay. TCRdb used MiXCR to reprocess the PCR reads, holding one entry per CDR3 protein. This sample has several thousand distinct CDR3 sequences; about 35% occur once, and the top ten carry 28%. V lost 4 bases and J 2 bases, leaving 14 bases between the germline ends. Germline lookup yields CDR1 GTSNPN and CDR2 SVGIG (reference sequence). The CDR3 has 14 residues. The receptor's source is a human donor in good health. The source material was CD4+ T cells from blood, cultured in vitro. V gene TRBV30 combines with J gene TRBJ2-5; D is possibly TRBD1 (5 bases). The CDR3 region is CAWIKGPPQETQYF. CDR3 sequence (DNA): TGTGCCTGGATAAAGGGGCCGCCTCAAGAGACCCAGTACTTC.